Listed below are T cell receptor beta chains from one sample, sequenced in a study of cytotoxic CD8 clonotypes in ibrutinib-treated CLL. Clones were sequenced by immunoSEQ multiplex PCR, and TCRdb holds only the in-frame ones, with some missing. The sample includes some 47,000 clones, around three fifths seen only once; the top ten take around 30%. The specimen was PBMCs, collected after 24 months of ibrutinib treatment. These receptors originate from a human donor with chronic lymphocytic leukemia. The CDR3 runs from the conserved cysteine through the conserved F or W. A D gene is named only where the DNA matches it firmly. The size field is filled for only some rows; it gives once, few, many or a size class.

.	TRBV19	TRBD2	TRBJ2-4	CASSQAGGKNIQYF	TGTGCCAGTAGTCAAGCGGGGGGGAAAAACATTCAGTACTTC
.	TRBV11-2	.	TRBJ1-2	CASSLDRAANYGYTF	TGTGCCAGCAGCTTAGATCGCGCAGCTAACTATGGCTACACCTTC
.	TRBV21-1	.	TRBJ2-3	CGQRRDRGPDTQYF	TGTGGGCAGCGGCGGGACCGCGGGCCAGATACGCAGTATTTT
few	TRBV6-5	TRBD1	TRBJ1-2	CASRATGGGGYTF	TGTGCCAGCAGAGCCACAGGGGGCGGTGGCTACACCTTC
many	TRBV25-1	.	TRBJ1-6	CATTGGLGPLHF	TGTGCCACCACGGGGGGGTTAGGCCCCCTCCACTTT
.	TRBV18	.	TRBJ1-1	CASSPGLNTEAFF	TGTGCCAGCTCACCCGGACTGAACACTGAAGCTTTCTTT
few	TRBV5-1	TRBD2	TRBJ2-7	CASSVELSAGGHPYEQYF	TGCGCCAGCAGCGTTGAGCTTTCAGCGGGGGGCCACCCCTACGAGCAGTACTTC
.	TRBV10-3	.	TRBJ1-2	CAISEDPRDYGYTF	TGTGCCATCAGTGAAGACCCAAGGGACTATGGCTACACCTTC
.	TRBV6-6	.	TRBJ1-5	CASSAPTGINQPQHF	TGTGCCAGCAGCGCCCCGACGGGGATCAATCAGCCCCAGCATTTT
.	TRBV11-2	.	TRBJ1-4	CASSSSGGGEKLFF	TGTGCCAGCAGCTCCTCGGGGGGCGGGGAAAAACTGTTTTTT
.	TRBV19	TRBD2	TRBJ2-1	CATGLAGNNEQFF	TGTGCCACCGGACTAGCGGGGAACAATGAGCAGTTCTTC
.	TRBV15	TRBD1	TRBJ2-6	CATSRDSGAGANVLTF	TGTGCCACCAGTCGGGACAGCGGTGCTGGGGCCAACGTCCTGACTTTC
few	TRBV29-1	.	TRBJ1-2	CSVEALEFGYTF	TGCAGCGTTGAAGCCCTGGAGTTTGGCTACACCTTC
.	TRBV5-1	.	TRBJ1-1	CASSLAAGYTEAFF	TGCGCCAGCAGCTTGGCCGCAGGTTACACTGAAGCTTTCTTT
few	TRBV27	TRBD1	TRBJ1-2	CASSLTGTGAAYGYTF	TGTGCCAGCAGTTTAACGGGGACAGGGGCCGCCTATGGCTACACCTTC
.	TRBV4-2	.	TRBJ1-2	CASSQDQGGGYTF	TGTGCCAGCAGCCAAGATCAAGGAGGGGGCTACACCTTC
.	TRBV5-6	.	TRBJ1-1	CASSVGHWGDTEAFF	TGTGCCAGCAGCGTCGGGCACTGGGGCGACACTGAAGCTTTCTTT
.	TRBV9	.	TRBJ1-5	CASSHAPGNQPQHF	TGTGCCAGCAGCCACGCCCCGGGCAATCAGCCCCAGCATTTT
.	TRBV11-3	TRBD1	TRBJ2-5	CASSGTGGNKETQYF	TGTGCCAGCAGCGGGACAGGGGGGAACAAAGAGACCCAGTACTTC
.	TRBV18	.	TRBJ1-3	CASSPSSGDGNTIYF	TGTGCCAGCTCACCATCTTCGGGGGACGGAAACACCATATATTTT
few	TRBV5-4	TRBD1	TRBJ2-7	CASGDSSYEQYF	TGTGCCAGCGGGGACAGCTCCTACGAGCAGTACTTC
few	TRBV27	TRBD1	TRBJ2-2	CASSLLTGTADTGELFF	TGTGCCAGCAGTTTATTAACCGGGACAGCAGACACCGGGGAGCTGTTTTTT
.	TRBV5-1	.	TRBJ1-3	CASSPDAGGNTIYF	TGCGCCAGCAGCCCCGATGCTGGGGGAAACACCATATATTTT
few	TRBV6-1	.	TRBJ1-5	CASKDPRQPQHF	TGTGCCAGCAAGGACCCCCGGCAGCCCCAGCATTTT
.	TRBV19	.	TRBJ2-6	CASSIGGAGANVLTF	TGTGCCAGTAGTATTGGAGGGGCTGGGGCCAACGTCCTGACTTTC
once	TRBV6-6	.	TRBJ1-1	CASIRKGGAAFF	TGTGCCAGCATCCGAAAGGGGGGCGCGGCTTTCTTT
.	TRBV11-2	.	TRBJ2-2	CASSYRPNTGELFF	TGTGCCAGCAGCTACAGGCCGAACACCGGGGAGCTGTTTTTT
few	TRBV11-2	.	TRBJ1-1	CASSPRSNTEAFF	TGTGCCAGCAGCCCACGGTCTAACACTGAAGCTTTCTTT
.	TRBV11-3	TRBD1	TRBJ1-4	CASSLGQGYNEKLFF	TGTGCCAGCAGCCTAGGACAGGGATATAATGAAAAACTGTTTTTT
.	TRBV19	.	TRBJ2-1	CATLPGRGNEQFF	TGTGCCACCCTCCCGGGGAGGGGGAATGAGCAGTTCTTC
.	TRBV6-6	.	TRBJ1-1	CASSYQGNTEAFF	TGTGCCAGCAGTTACCAGGGGAACACTGAAGCTTTCTTT
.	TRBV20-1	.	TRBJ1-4	CRTGRGEKLFF	TGCAGGACAGGTCGAGGGGAAAAACTGTTTTTT
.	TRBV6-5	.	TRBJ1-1	CASRPRGRDTEAFF	TGTGCCAGCAGACCTCGGGGGCGGGACACTGAAGCTTTCTTT
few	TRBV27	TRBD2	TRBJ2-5	CASSAGLGWETQYF	TGTGCCAGCAGTGCGGGACTAGGTTGGGAGACCCAGTACTTC
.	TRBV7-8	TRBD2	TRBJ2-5	CASSLAPALAGGLETQYF	TGTGCCAGCAGCTTAGCACCCGCACTAGCGGGGGGGTTGGAGACCCAGTACTTC
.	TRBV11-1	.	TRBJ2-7	CASSPRQAHYEQYF	TGTGCCAGCAGCCCCCGACAGGCTCACTACGAGCAGTACTTC
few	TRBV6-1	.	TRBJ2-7	CASSGGTAIYEQYF	TGTGCCAGCAGTGGTGGGACTGCGATCTACGAGCAGTACTTC
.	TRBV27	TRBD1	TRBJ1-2	CASRIQGAGDYGYTF	TGTGCCAGCCGTATACAGGGGGCCGGGGACTATGGCTACACCTTC
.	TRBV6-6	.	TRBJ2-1	CASSYGHSQNEQFF	TGTGCCAGCAGTTACGGTCATAGCCAGAATGAGCAGTTCTTC
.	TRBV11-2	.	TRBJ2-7	CASSPSVSYEQYF	TGTGCCAGCAGCCCCAGCGTCTCCTACGAGCAGTACTTC
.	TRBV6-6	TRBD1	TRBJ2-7	CASRARSRGTYEQYF	TGTGCCAGCAGGGCGCGGAGCAGGGGGACCTACGAGCAGTACTTC
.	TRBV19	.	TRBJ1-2	CASSAGTGYYGYTF	TGTGCCAGTAGTGCCGGGACGGGATACTATGGCTACACCTTC
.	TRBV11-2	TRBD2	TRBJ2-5	CASSGAGGKETQYF	TGTGCCAGCAGCGGAGCGGGGGGGAAAGAGACCCAGTACTTC
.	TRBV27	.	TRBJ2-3	CASGRSGATDTQYF	TGTGCCAGCGGACGGAGCGGAGCCACAGATACGCAGTATTTT
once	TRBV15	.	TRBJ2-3	CATSRQGSTDTQYF	TGTGCCACCAGCAGACAGGGGAGTACAGATACGCAGTATTTT
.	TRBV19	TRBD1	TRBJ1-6	CASSMDRDSPLHF	TGTGCCAGTAGTATGGACAGGGATTCACCCCTCCACTTT
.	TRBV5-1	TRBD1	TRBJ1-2	CASSFGRGLDGYTF	TGCGCCAGCAGCTTCGGCAGGGGGCTGGATGGCTACACCTTC
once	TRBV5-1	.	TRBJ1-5	CASSLEGPQPQHF	TGCGCCAGCAGCTTGGAGGGGCCCCAGCCCCAGCATTTT
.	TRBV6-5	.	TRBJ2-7	CASSALTGTDYEQYF	TGTGCCAGCAGCGCTTTAACAGGGACGGACTACGAGCAGTACTTC
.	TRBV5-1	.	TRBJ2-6	CASSLHQSGANVLTF	TGCGCCAGCAGTCTTCACCAGTCTGGGGCCAACGTCCTGACTTTC
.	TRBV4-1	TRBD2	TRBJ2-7	CASSPTGTSGGKQYF	TGCGCCAGCAGCCCCACCGGGACTAGCGGGGGGAAGCAGTACTTC
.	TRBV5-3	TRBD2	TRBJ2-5	CARSSGRGGLSSSRETQYF	TGTGCCAGAAGCTCCGGGAGGGGAGGCTTATCTTCCTCCAGGGAGACCCAGTACTTC
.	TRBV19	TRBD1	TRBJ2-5	CASSIGADPAGGETQYF	TGTGCCAGTAGTATAGGCGCGGATCCCGCAGGGGGAGAGACCCAGTACTTC
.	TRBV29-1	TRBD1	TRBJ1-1	CSVQGTGTEAFF	TGCAGCGTTCAGGGGACAGGAACTGAAGCTTTCTTT
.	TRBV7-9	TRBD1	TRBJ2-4	CASSLTGDIQYF	TGTGCCAGCAGCTTAACAGGGGACATTCAGTACTTC
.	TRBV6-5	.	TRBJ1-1	CRSGRNTEAFF	TGTCGCTCGGGGCGAAACACTGAAGCTTTCTTT
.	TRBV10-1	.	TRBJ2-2	CASSSQRGVGELFF	TGCGCCAGCAGTTCACAGAGGGGGGTCGGGGAGCTGTTTTTT
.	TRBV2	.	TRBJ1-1	CASTIQTEAFF	TGTGCCAGCACCATACAGACTGAAGCTTTCTTT
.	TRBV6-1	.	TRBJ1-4	CASSRDGNEKLFF	TGTGCCAGCAGCAGGGACGGAAATGAAAAACTGTTTTTT
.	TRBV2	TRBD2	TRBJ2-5	CASSVQRGGGETQYF	TGTGCCAGCAGTGTCCAGCGGGGGGGCGGTGAGACCCAGTACTTC